Following are 21 T cell receptor beta chains from one sample sequenced in a study of CD8 T cells in Susac syndrome. An input of 0.5 to 1 ug of RNA was subjected to reverse transcription using random hexamers. Using its own MiXCR run on the immunoSEQ multiplex PCR reads, TCRdb lists one record per CDR3 protein. The sample lists more than 110,000 distinct CDR3 sequences, approximately 95% occurring once. Sequencing was carried out using CD4+ T cells from PBMCs. The receptors were sampled from a human donor with Susac syndrome.

The chain uses TRBV30 and TRBJ1-3, with a weak D call TRBD1 (5 bases). V was shortened by 3 bases and J by 2 bases, with 11 bases between the two germline ends. Germline CDR1 reads GTSNPN; CDR2 reads SVGIG (reference sequence). There are 14 residues in the CDR3. In DNA, the CDR3 is TGTGCCTGGAGCCTAGGGACTGCTGGAAACACCATATATTTT. Protein: CAWSLGTAGNTIYF.

This chain links TRBV3-1 with TRBJ2-5; 8 bases fit TRBD1. The CDR3 sequence is 14 residues long. The J segment lost 2 bases and the V segment lost 3 bases, leaving 2 bases of the junction unmatched. Germline CDR1 reads LGHDT; CDR2 reads YNNKEL (reference sequence). The DNA of the CDR3 is TGTGCCAGCAGCCATCGGACAGGGCAAGAGACCCAGTACTTC. This gives the protein CASSHRTGQETQYF.

Only one count was recorded for this clonotype. V is TRBV5-1 and J is TRBJ2-7, with D possibly being TRBD1 (6 bases). This CDR3 region has 13 residues. The V and J ends lost 4 bases and 2 bases respectively, with 10 bases between them. Per the germline V gene, CDR1 is SGHRS and CDR2 is YFSETQ. For the CDR3, the DNA is TGCGCCAGCAGCCCGCGACAGGCCTACGAGCAGTACTTC. This codes for CASSPRQAYEQYF.

This chain uses TRBV24-1 with TRBJ2-1, with 10 bases that match TRBD2. J lost 8 bases, V lost 4 bases, and 16 bases had no gene match. Germline CDR1 and CDR2: KGHDR and SFDVKD. The CDR3 loop spans 18 amino acids. CDR3 coding DNA: TGTGCCACCAGTGACCTATGGATGGCTAGCGGGAGATACTATGAGCAGTTCTTC. It codes for CATSDLWMASGRYYEQFF.

The rearrangement joins TRBV7-8 to TRBJ2-3; 10 nucleotides align to TRBD1. The CDR3 consists of 15 residues. Germline trimming cut 5 bases from V and 1 base from J; bases unmatched to any gene: 3. Germline CDR1 and CDR2: SGHVS and FQNEAQ. Here the CDR3 DNA reads TGTGCCAGCAGCCGTGGGACAGGGGGCACAGATACGCAGTATTTT. Protein: CASSRGTGGTDTQYF.

The chain carries TRBV15 and TRBJ1-5; unclear D gene. Germline V gene sequence: CDR1 LNHNV, CDR2 YYDKDF (reference sequence). Trimming cost V 3 bases and J 3 bases, with 3 bases left between them. There are 12 residues in the CDR3. CDR3 in DNA: TGTGCCACCAGCAGTAACAATCAGCCCCAGCATTTT. It codes for CATSSNNQPQHF.

The rearrangement uses TRBV28 and TRBJ1-2; TRBD1 agrees at 7 bases. In germline, CDR1 is MDHEN, CDR2 SYDVKM. V shed 5 bases, J shed 6 bases, and the junction held 3 bases outside the gene matches. There are 12 residues in the CDR3. CDR3 residues: CASSGDRDGYTF. The CDR3 DNA sequence: TGTGCCAGCAGTGGGGACAGAGATGGCTACACCTTC.

The chain joins TRBV20-1 to TRBJ2-7; the D gene is possibly TRBD2 (7 bases). Trimming shortened V by 5 bases and J by 3 bases, and 17 bases separated the two germline ends. CDR3 length: 14 amino acids. Germline assignment: CDR1 DFQATT and CDR2 SNEGSKA (reference sequence). CDR3 sequence: CSAQTGAGHYEQYF. Here the CDR3 DNA reads TGCAGTGCTCAAACAGGAGCGGGACACTACGAGCAGTACTTC.

The DNA for the CDR3 is TGTGCCAGCAGCCCTGACTTGAGCGGGGGGCCCACAGATACGCAGTATTTT. This encodes CASSPDLSGGPTDTQYF. This chain connects TRBV12-3 or TRBV12-4 to TRBJ2-3; 9 bases match TRBD2. The V segment lost 6 bases and the J segment 2 bases; nucleotides outside the gene matches: 12. This CDR3 spans 17 amino acids.

The chain uses TRBV27 and TRBJ2-1; 7 bases map to TRBD1. Germline V gene data show CDR1 as MNHEY and CDR2 as SMNVEV (reference sequence). The CDR3 runs to 16 residues. V was clipped by 4 bases and J by 3 bases; unmatched bases: 9. CDR3 nucleotides: TGTGCCAGCAGTTATCTGGACAGGCTAAACTACAATGAGCAGTTCTTC. It is translated as CASSYLDRLNYNEQFF.

The V call is TRBV3-1, the J call TRBJ2-7; 11 positions match TRBD2. V was pared by 5 bases and J by 4 bases, with 4 bases of the junction left unmatched. CDR3 length equals 14 residues. Germline-derived CDR1 and CDR2 are LGHDT and YNNKEL (reference sequence). The CDR3 spells CASSKGLADYEQYF. Written as DNA, the CDR3 is TGTGCCAGCAGCAAGGGACTAGCGGATTACGAGCAGTACTTC.

The CDR3 sequence is CASSGLGTSAFF. The CDR3 DNA reads as TGTGCCAGCAGCGGACTCGGGACCTCGGCTTTCTTT. The chain uses TRBV6-1 and TRBJ1-1; the D gene is possibly TRBD1 (5 bases). CDR1 MNHNS and CDR2 SASEGT come from the germline V gene. Trimming stripped 6 bases from V and 11 bases from J, with 16 bases between. The CDR3 spans 12 residues.

Only one count was recorded for this clonotype. V gene TRBV27 combines with J gene TRBJ2-7; D is unresolved. The CDR3 extends over 14 amino acids. The germline V gene has CDR1 MNHEY and CDR2 SMNVEV (reference sequence). Trimming stripped 5 bases from V and 5 bases from J, with 16 bases between. The CDR3 region has the DNA TGTGCCAGCAGTCAATACAGTACGCGAAACGAGCAGTACTTC. Protein sequence: CASSQYSTRNEQYF.

This clonotype was seen just once. The genes are TRBV15 and TRBJ1-5; D is perhaps TRBD1 (5 bases). This CDR3 is 16 amino acids long. V was shortened by 0 bases and J by 5 bases, with 14 bases between the two germline ends. CDR1 is LNHNV, CDR2 YYDKDF, per germline (reference sequence). The CDR3 bases are TGTGCCACCAGCAGAGATCGGGTTAAAGGGGATCAGCCCCAGCATTTT. This translates into CATSRDRVKGDQPQHF.

The rearrangement joins TRBV29-1 to TRBJ2-7, with 7 bases aligning to TRBD2. Germline CDR1 is SQVTM and CDR2 is ANQGSEA. The V segment lost 4 bases and the J segment 2 bases; nucleotides outside the gene matches: 2. CDR3 length equals 12 residues. The CDR3 loop is CSVVLAAYEQYF. The CDR3 DNA is TGCAGCGTTGTGCTAGCGGCCTACGAGCAGTACTTC.

This chain uses TRBV10-3 with TRBJ1-1; 9 positions match TRBD1. CDR1 ENHRY and CDR2 SYGVKD come from the germline V gene. The CDR3 is 12 residues long. J lost 10 bases, V lost 6 bases, and 6 bases had no gene match. Written as DNA, the CDR3 is TGTGCCATCAGGGAGGGGACAGGGTCAGCTTTCTTT. Translation gives CAIREGTGSAFF.

The chain combines TRBV6-5 with TRBJ1-1; D possibly corresponds to TRBD1 (5 bases). The CDR3 loop spans 14 amino acids. CDR1 and CDR2 (germline): MNHEY, SVGAGI. Trimming removed 6 bases at V and 1 base at J, with 12 bases between. CDR3 protein: CASSEAGKNTEAFF. The CDR3 nucleotides are TGTGCCAGCAGCGAAGCAGGGAAGAACACTGAAGCTTTCTTT.

As for this clonotype: An end of the junction differs from the germline gene, which may be a read error. V is TRBV30 and J is TRBJ2-7; D is possibly TRBD1 (6 bases). CDR3 length equals 10 residues. CDR1 and CDR2 from the germline V gene are GTSNPN and SVGIG (reference sequence). The CDR3 region has the DNA TGTGCCTGGAGTCGGGGACACCTCTCCTTC. Translated: CAWSRGHLSF.

This sequence joins TRBV4-1 and TRBJ1-5; 8 nucleotides line up with TRBD1. V gave up 1 base and J gave up 0 bases; unmatched junction bases: 11. The germline V gene has CDR1 MGHRA and CDR2 YSYEKL. This CDR3 is 19 amino acids long. The CDR3 DNA reads as TGCGCCAGCAGCCAAGTTACAGGGGGGAAAAGGGATAGCAATCAGCCCCAGCATTTT. Translating gives CASSQVTGGKRDSNQPQHF.

The chain carries TRBV9 and TRBJ2-1; 7 bases map to TRBD2. The V segment lost 0 bases and the J segment 3 bases; nucleotides outside the gene matches: 6. Germline CDR1 SGDLS, CDR2 YYNGEE. The CDR3 is 16 amino acids. Here the CDR3 DNA reads TGTGCCAGCAGCGTAGGTTCCCTAGCGGACTACAATGAGCAGTTCTTC. This translates into CASSVGSLADYNEQFF.

The rearrangement joins TRBV10-3 to TRBJ2-1; 8 positions agree with TRBD2. Germline-derived CDR1 and CDR2 are ENHRY and SYGVKD. Trimming removed 3 bases from V and 5 bases from J; junction bases left unmatched: 6. The CDR3 loop spans 15 amino acids. The CDR3 coding sequence is TGTGCCATCAGTGAAGACGGGGGGGCCCACAATGAGCAGTTCTTC. Residues: CAISEDGGAHNEQFF.